This T cell receptor (beta chain) emerged from a study of long-term antiretroviral therapy in people with HIV. In its sample, this clone was seen once. The antigen remains unidentified. Losses at the gene ends were 4 bases for V and 8 bases for J; bases not matched to a gene: 14. The CDR3 runs 16 residues. Germline assignment: CDR1 MNHEY and CDR2 SVGAGI. Findings and caveats of the study: In samples taken after ART, diversity increased but remained below transplant donor control levels. Pre-ART expanded TRB clones stayed dominant throughout, though often decreasing after ART.

Version v3.0 of the immunoSEQ assay was performed at survey level. TCRdb keeps only in-frame clones here, not all; method: immunoSEQ multiplex PCR. The table lists some 40,000 clones, approximately 79% of them singletons. The sequence was collected from a man between 18 and 29 years old with HIV. Sample: unsorted PBMCs, taken 1.5 years after starting antiretroviral therapy. The chain combines TRBV6-5 with TRBJ1-2, with 9 bases fitting TRBD1. CDR3 sequence (DNA): TGTGCCAGCAGTTCTGGACAGGGGCAACGAATAGGCGGCTACACCTTC. Amino acid sequence: CASSSGQGQRIGGYTF.